The 16 T cell receptor beta chains below were found in one sample sequenced in a study of cytomegalovirus exposure and HLA in healthy donors. The study ran its PCR with 60 Vbeta and 13 Jbeta primers. Only in-frame clones appear in the TCRdb table, and some are missing; sequencing was by immunoSEQ multiplex PCR. In total, the table holds approximately 100,000 clones. Sequenced input: PBMCs. The receptors come from a middle-aged man in good health and CMV-seropositive.

The gene calls are TRBV6-5 and TRBJ2-7; a weak D match, TRBD2 (6 bases). Trimming took 6 bases from V and 1 from J, leaving 10 bases between them. Germline loops: CDR1 MNHEY, CDR2 SVGAGI. This CDR3 is built from 13 residues. Here the CDR3 DNA reads TGTGCCAGCAGGTCGGGACTGTCCTACGAGCAGTACGTC. It translates to CASRSGLSYEQYV.

The rearrangement joins TRBV18 to TRBJ1-2; 7 bases align to TRBD1. The CDR3 sequence is 16 residues long. The junction had 11 bases not matched to a gene; V was cut back by 1 base and J by 6 bases. From germline, CDR1 is KGHSH and CDR2 LQKENI. This CDR3 is CASSPREGQFDDGYTF. The CDR3 bases are TGTGCCAGCTCACCACGTGAGGGACAGTTTGACGATGGCTACACCTTC.

The rearrangement links TRBV6-6 to TRBJ2-1, with 8 nucleotides matching TRBD1. Germline CDR1 and CDR2: MNHNY and SVGAGI (reference sequence). The CDR3 sequence is 16 residues long. Trimming took 6 bases from V and 7 from J; bases not matched to a gene: 14. The CDR3 loop is CASRETLGQGGNEQFF. CDR3 in DNA: TGTGCCAGCAGAGAAACCCTCGGACAGGGCGGGAATGAGCAGTTCTTC.

The rearrangement links TRBV20-1 to TRBJ1-1; perhaps TRBD1 as D (5 bases). The CDR3 totals 10 residues. Trimming removed 6 bases from V and 6 bases from J, with 8 bases in between. CDR1 is DFQATT and CDR2 is SNEGSKA in the germline V gene (reference sequence). Here the CDR3 reads CSALRAEAFF. In DNA, the CDR3 is TGCAGTGCGCTCAGGGCTGAAGCTTTCTTT.

The chain combines TRBV18 with TRBJ2-5; D gene ambiguous. The CDR3 is made up of 15 amino acids. Germline values: CDR1 KGHSH, CDR2 LQKENI. Trimming took off 6 bases at V and 2 bases at J, with 16 bases between the two ends. The CDR3 DNA sequence: TGTGCCAGCTCTTCTCAAGAGGCTGGACAAGAGACCCAGTACTTC. Its protein product is CASSSQEAGQETQYF.

The rearrangement uses TRBV7-2 and TRBJ2-7; 14 bases align to TRBD2. The CDR3 runs to 16 residues. CDR1 and CDR2 from the germline V gene are SGHTA and FQGNSA. J lost 7 bases, V lost 1 base, and 6 bases had no gene match. In DNA, the CDR3 is TGTGCCAGCAGCTTAGGTGGGACTAGCGGGGGCATAGAGCAGTACGTC. Its translation is CASSLGGTSGGIEQYV.

The chain has TRBV15 and TRBJ2-2, with a weak D call TRBD2 (5 bases). V was pared by 0 bases and J by 6 bases, with 20 bases between. CDR1 is LNHNV, CDR2 YYDKDF, per germline (reference sequence). The length of the CDR3 is 18 residues. CDR3 DNA: TGTGCCACCAGCAGAGATCTTGAGACGGGAACAATCTCCGGGGAGCTGTTTTTT. Its translation: CATSRDLETGTISGELFF.

The chain recombines TRBV30 with TRBJ2-3; TRBD2 matches 12 bases. V was pared by 2 bases and J by 5 bases, with 8 bases of the junction left unmatched. This CDR3 is 16 amino acids long. Germline V CDR1 and CDR2: GTSNPN, SVGIG (reference sequence). CDR3 sequence (DNA): TGTGCCTGGAGTCGTGGGAGACTAGCGGGAGTAGATACGCAGTATTTT. It yields the protein CAWSRGRLAGVDTQYF.

The chain is built from TRBV5-1 and TRBJ2-2, with D tentatively TRBD2 (5 bases). Trimming removed 5 bases at V and 4 bases at J, with 15 bases between. Germline CDR1 and CDR2: SGHRS and YFSETQ. This CDR3 has 15 residues. The CDR3, as DNA: TGCGCCAGCAGGGAGATAAGCGGAATCACCGGGGAGCTGTTTTTT. As protein: CASREISGITGELFF.

The chain has TRBV6-5 and TRBJ1-1, with 7 bases identical to TRBD1. CDR1 MNHEY and CDR2 SVGAGI come from the germline V gene. V shed 7 bases and J 5 bases; nucleotides not matched to a gene: 4. CDR3 length: 12 amino acids. CDR3 sequence: CASTNRGTEAFF. CDR3 bases: TGTGCCAGCACCAACAGGGGTACTGAAGCTTTCTTT.

The chain joins TRBV18 to TRBJ1-1; TRBD1 is a possible D gene (5 bases). The CDR3 has 15 amino acids. Deletions cut 3 bases from V and 0 bases from J, with 11 bases between. In germline, CDR1 is KGHSH, CDR2 LQKENI. The chain's CDR3 is CASSPGRDMNTEAFF. CDR3 coding DNA: TGTGCCAGCTCACCGGGGCGGGATATGAACACTGAAGCTTTCTTT.

The chain recombines TRBV7-8 with TRBJ2-5; 12 positions agree with TRBD2. In germline, CDR1 is SGHVS, CDR2 FQNEAQ. The CDR3 runs 17 residues. With V trimmed by 1 base and J by 7 bases, 10 bases remained unmatched. The CDR3 here is CASSLGLAGGPRGTQYF. CDR3 bases: TGTGCCAGCAGCTTAGGCCTAGCGGGAGGGCCGAGAGGGACCCAGTACTTC.

The chain uses TRBV9 and TRBJ2-6; possible D gene TRBD1, 6 bases. This CDR3 region has 15 residues. V shed 4 bases and J shed 1 base, with 9 bases lying between them. Germline CDR1 reads SGDLS; CDR2 reads YYNGEE. DNA of the CDR3: TGTGCCAGCAGCCCAACAGGGTCTGGGGCCAACGTCCTGACTTTC. This gives the protein CASSPTGSGANVLTF.

In DNA, the CDR3 is TGTGCCAGCAGAGACGGGACTGTAGGGTTAGATACGCAGTATTTT. Its translation is CASRDGTVGLDTQYF. This chain joins TRBV7-2 and TRBJ2-3; weak D call: TRBD2 (6 bases). The CDR3 totals 15 residues. Per the germline V gene, CDR1 is SGHTA and CDR2 is FQGNSA. Between the trimmed V and J ends, which lost 6 bases and 5 bases, there was a span of 18 bases.

V is TRBV18 and J is TRBJ1-4; possible D gene TRBD1, 5 bases. CDR1 and CDR2 from the germline V gene are KGHSH and LQKENI. This CDR3 region has 14 residues. Trimming removed 3 bases at V and 6 bases at J, with 11 bases between. The chain's CDR3 is CASSPVRGDEKLFF. The CDR3 nucleotides are TGTGCCAGCTCACCGGTACGGGGGGATGAAAAACTGTTTTTT.

The V call is TRBV7-9, the J call TRBJ1-6; D is perhaps TRBD1 (5 bases). V was pared by 5 bases and J by 6 bases, with 14 bases between. CDR3 length: 15 amino acids. Germline CDR1 and CDR2: SEHNR and FQNEAQ (reference sequence). For the CDR3, the DNA is TGTGCCAGCAGCCGCGTCGGGGGTTTTAATTCACCCCTCCACTTT. Amino acids: CASSRVGGFNSPLHF.